This section outlines one T cell receptor (beta chain) sequence together with its context. Its target is unknown. This record comes from a study of T cells in tuberculosis. In the study overall: In South Africa, adults with active tuberculosis were compared with IGRA-negative and latently infected IGRA-positive adolescents. Findings and caveats of the study: Smaller alpha distances in active tuberculosis partly reflected shorter CDR3-alpha lengths. Active tuberculosis alpha repertoires lay closer to GMM-specific TCRs than controls'.

TCRdb's table, derived via immunoSEQ multiplex PCR, lists solely in-frame clones and lacks some. Among roughly 19,000 clones listed, 85% to 90% were seen once. At study entry, adolescents had tuberculin skin tests and IGRA screening. Germline V gene data show CDR1 as SGHRS and CDR2 as YFSETQ. This CDR3 has 15 residues. The V and J ends lost 0 bases and 6 bases, in that order; junction bases with no gene match: 5. The chain has TRBV5-1 and TRBJ2-1; 8 nucleotides align to TRBD1. The specimen sequenced was PBMCs. This receptor was taken from a donor under 30 with latent tuberculosis or without tuberculosis infection. CDR3 nucleotide sequence: TGCGCCAGCAGCTTGGCCGTGGACAGGGTCAATGAGCAGTTCTTC. It yields the protein CASSLAVDRVNEQFF.